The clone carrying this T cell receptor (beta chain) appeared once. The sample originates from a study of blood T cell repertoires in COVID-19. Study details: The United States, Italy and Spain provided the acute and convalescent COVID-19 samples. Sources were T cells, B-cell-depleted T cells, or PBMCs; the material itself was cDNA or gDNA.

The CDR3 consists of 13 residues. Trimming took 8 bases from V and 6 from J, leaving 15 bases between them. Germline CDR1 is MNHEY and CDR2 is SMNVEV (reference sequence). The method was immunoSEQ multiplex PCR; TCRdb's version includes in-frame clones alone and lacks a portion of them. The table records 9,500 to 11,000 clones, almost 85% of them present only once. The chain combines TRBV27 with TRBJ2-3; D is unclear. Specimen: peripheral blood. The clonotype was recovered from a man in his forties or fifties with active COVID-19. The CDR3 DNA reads TGTGCCAGCGCGGTTGGAATCGTGGATACGCAGTATTTT. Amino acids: CASAVGIVDTQYF.